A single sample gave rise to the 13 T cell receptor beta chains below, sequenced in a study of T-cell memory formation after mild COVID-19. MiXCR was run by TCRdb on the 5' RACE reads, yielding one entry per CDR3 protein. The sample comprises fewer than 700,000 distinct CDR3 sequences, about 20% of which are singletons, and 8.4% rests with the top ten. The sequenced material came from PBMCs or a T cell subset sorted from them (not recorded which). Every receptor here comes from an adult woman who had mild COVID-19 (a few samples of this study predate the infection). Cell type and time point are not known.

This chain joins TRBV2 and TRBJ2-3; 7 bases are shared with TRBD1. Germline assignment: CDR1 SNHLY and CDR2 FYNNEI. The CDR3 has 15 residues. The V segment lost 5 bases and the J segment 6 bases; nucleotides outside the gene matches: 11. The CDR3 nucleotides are TGTGCCAGCAGTAGACAGGGAGTGAGACCCGATACGCAGTATTTT. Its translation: CASSRQGVRPDTQYF.

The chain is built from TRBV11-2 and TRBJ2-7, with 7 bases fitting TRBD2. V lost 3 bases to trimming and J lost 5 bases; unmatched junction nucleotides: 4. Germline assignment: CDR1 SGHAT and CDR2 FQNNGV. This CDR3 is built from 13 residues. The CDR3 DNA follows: TGTGCCAGCAGCTTTCGGGGGGTCGACGAGCAGTACTTC. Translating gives CASSFRGVDEQYF.

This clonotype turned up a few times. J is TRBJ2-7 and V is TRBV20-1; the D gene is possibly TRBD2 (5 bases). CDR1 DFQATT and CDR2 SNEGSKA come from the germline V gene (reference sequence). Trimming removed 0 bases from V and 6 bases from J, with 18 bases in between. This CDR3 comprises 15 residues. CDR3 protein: CSARDLRVGNTEQYF. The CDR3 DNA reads TGCAGTGCTAGAGATTTGCGGGTTGGCAATACCGAGCAGTACTTC.

The CDR3 region has the DNA TGTGCCAGCAGCCAATCGGACCCTTTCCAGGAGACCCAGTACTTC. It translates to CASSQSDPFQETQYF. The chain uses TRBV4-2 and TRBJ2-5; D gene ambiguous. Germline CDR1 reads LGHNA; CDR2 reads YNFKEQ. The CDR3 is 15 residues long. Between the trimmed V and J ends, which lost 2 bases and 5 bases, there was a span of 15 bases.

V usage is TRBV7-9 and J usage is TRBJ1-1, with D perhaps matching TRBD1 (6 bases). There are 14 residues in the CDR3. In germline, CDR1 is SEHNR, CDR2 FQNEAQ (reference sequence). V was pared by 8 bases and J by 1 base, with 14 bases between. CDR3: CASEILGGNTEAFF. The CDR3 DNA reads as TGTGCCAGCGAGATCCTAGGGGGGAACACTGAAGCTTTCTTT. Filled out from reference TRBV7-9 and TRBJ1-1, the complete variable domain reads DTGVSQNPRHKITKRGQNVTFRCDPISEHNRLYWYRQTLGQGPEFLTYFQNEAQLEKSRLLSDRFSAERPKGSFSTLEIQRTEQGDSAMYLCASEILGGNTEAFFGQGTRLTVV.

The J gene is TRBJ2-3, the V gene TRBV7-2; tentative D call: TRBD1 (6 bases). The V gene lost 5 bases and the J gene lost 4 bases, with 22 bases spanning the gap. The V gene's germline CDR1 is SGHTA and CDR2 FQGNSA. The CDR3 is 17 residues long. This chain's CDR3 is CASSPSGTYYVADTQYF. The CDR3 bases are TGTGCCAGCAGCCCCTCCGGGACATATTATGTTGCAGATACGCAGTATTTT.

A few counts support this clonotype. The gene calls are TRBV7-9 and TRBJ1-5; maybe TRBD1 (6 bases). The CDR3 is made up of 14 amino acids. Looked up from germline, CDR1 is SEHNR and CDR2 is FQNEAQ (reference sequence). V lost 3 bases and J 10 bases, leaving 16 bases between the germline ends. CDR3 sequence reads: CASSLGDRPTPQHF. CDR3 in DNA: TGTGCCAGCAGCTTGGGCGACAGGCCAACCCCCCAGCATTTT. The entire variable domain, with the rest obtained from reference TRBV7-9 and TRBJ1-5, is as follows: DTGVSQNPRHKITKRGQNVTFRCDPISEHNRLYWYRQTLGQGPEFLTYFQNEAQLEKSRLLSDRFSAERPKGSFSTLEIQRTEQGDSAMYLCASSLGDRPTPQHFGDGTRLSIL.

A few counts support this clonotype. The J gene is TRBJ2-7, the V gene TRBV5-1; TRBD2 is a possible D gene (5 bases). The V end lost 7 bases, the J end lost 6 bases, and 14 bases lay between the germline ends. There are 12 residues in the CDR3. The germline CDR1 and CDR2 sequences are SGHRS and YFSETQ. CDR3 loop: CASFGRVGEQYF. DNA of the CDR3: TGCGCCAGCTTTGGGCGGGTCGGCGAGCAGTACTTC.

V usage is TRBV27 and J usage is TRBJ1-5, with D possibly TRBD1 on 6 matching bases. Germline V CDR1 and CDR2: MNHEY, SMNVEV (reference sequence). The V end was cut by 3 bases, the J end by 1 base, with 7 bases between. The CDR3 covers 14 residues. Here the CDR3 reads CASSFDRSNQPQHF. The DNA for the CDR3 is TGTGCCAGCAGTTTCGACAGGAGCAATCAGCCCCAGCATTTT.

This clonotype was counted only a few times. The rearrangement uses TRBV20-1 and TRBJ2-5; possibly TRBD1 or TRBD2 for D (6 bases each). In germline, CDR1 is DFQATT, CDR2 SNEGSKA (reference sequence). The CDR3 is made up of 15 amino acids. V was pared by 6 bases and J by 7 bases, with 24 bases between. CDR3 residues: CSATSPGARYRTQYF. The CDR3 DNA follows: TGCAGTGCCACCTCCCCGGGGGCCAGATATCGGACCCAGTACTTC.

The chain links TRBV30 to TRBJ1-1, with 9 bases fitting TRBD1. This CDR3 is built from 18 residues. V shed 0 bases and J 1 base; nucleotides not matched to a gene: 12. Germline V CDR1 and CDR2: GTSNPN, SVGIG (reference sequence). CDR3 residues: CAWSVPVGGQGWNTEAFF. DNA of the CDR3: TGTGCCTGGAGTGTACCAGTCGGTGGACAGGGGTGGAACACTGAAGCTTTCTTT.

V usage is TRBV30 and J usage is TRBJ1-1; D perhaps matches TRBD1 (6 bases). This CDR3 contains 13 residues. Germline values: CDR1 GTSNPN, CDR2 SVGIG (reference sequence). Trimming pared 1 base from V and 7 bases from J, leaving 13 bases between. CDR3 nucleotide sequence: TGTGCCTGGAGTGCGGGACAAGCCTTTGAAGCTTTCTTT. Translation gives CAWSAGQAFEAFF.

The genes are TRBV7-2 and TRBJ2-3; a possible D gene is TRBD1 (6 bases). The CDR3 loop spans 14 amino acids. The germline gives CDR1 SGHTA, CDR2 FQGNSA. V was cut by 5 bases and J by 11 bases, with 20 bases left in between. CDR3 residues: CASSAEPTGGGQYF. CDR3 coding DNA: TGTGCCAGCAGCGCCGAGCCGACTGGGGGCGGGCAGTATTTT.